The rows below give T cell receptor beta chains drawn from one sample of a study of blood T cell repertoires in COVID-19. The protocol was immunoSEQ multiplex PCR, while the TCRdb copy is restricted to in-frame clones and leaves out a portion. Among approximately 170,000 clones, around four fifths were seen once, and the ten largest hold roughly 8.4%. The sequencing sample was made of peripheral blood. The source is a woman aged 80 or older with COVID-19, enrolled during active disease. Both conserved end residues are part of each CDR3. D genes are given only for firm matches. Only part of the rows carry a size: once, few, many, or a class if the clone is expanded.

j_gene: TRBJ2-7; d_gene: TRBD1; abundance: NA; v_gene: TRBV6-1; CDR3aa: CASSDTGGPYEQYF; CDR3nt: TGTGCCAGCAGTGACACAGGGGGTCCCTACGAGCAGTACTTC
j_gene: TRBJ1-1; d_gene: TRBD1; abundance: NA; v_gene: TRBV19; CDR3aa: CASSTDRGDTEAFF; CDR3nt: TGTGCCAGTAGCACGGACAGGGGGGACACTGAAGCTTTCTTT
j_gene: TRBJ2-7; d_gene: TRBD1; abundance: NA; v_gene: TRBV9; CDR3aa: CASSVDRGTYEQYF; CDR3nt: TGTGCCAGCAGCGTAGACAGGGGGACATACGAGCAGTACTTC
j_gene: TRBJ1-1; d_gene: NA; abundance: NA; v_gene: TRBV20-1; CDR3aa: CSAPRGLEAFF; CDR3nt: TGCAGTGCCCCCCGCGGCTTAGAGGCTTTCTTT
j_gene: TRBJ2-5; d_gene: NA; abundance: NA; v_gene: TRBV10-3; CDR3aa: CAISESGRVVETQYF; CDR3nt: TGTGCCATCAGTGAGTCGGGCAGGGTCGTGGAGACCCAGTACTTC
j_gene: TRBJ1-5; d_gene: TRBD1; abundance: NA; v_gene: TRBV2; CDR3aa: CASKRQGIWQPQHF; CDR3nt: TGTGCCAGCAAGAGACAGGGGATTTGGCAGCCCCAGCATTTT
j_gene: TRBJ1-2; d_gene: NA; abundance: NA; v_gene: TRBV4-1; CDR3aa: CASSQSDGGGYTF; CDR3nt: TGCGCCAGCAGCCAGTCCGACGGGGGTGGCTACACCTTC
j_gene: TRBJ2-7; d_gene: TRBD1; abundance: NA; v_gene: TRBV5-1; CDR3aa: CASSPRQGLYEQYF; CDR3nt: TGCGCCAGCAGCCCGCGACAGGGGCTCTACGAGCAGTACTTC
j_gene: TRBJ1-6; d_gene: TRBD1; abundance: NA; v_gene: TRBV7-8; CDR3aa: CASSLRQGDSYNSPLHF; CDR3nt: TGTGCCAGCAGCTTAAGACAGGGGGACTCCTATAATTCACCCCTCCACTTT
j_gene: TRBJ2-7; d_gene: NA; abundance: NA; v_gene: TRBV18; CDR3aa: CASSPGGSYEQYF; CDR3nt: TGTGCCAGCTCACCAGGGGGGTCCTACGAGCAGTACTTC
j_gene: TRBJ1-5; d_gene: NA; abundance: few; v_gene: TRBV19; CDR3aa: CASSPRLGGVIAPQHF; CDR3nt: TGTGCCAGTAGTCCACGTCTGGGGGGAGTGATTGCGCCCCAGCATTTT
j_gene: TRBJ2-4; d_gene: NA; abundance: NA; v_gene: TRBV7-8; CDR3aa: CASSFGRGKAKNIQYF; CDR3nt: TGTGCCAGCAGCTTTGGCCGGGGAAAAGCCAAAAACATTCAGTACTTC
j_gene: TRBJ2-3; d_gene: TRBD2; abundance: once; v_gene: TRBV27; CDR3aa: CASRYGGEDTQYF; CDR3nt: TGTGCCAGCAGATACGGGGGGGAGGATACGCAGTATTTT
j_gene: TRBJ2-2; d_gene: NA; abundance: NA; v_gene: TRBV5-1; CDR3aa: CASSLYGQTDELFF; CDR3nt: TGCGCCAGCAGCTTGTATGGACAGACGGATGAGCTGTTTTTT
j_gene: TRBJ1-1; d_gene: NA; abundance: NA; v_gene: TRBV19; CDR3aa: CASSMELGYTEAFF; CDR3nt: TGTGCCAGTAGTATGGAGCTGGGTTACACTGAAGCTTTCTTT
j_gene: TRBJ2-3; d_gene: NA; abundance: NA; v_gene: TRBV7-6; CDR3aa: CASSSRLGLLDTQYF; CDR3nt: TGTGCCAGCAGCTCGCGACTAGGGCTCTTGGATACGCAGTATTTT
j_gene: TRBJ2-1; d_gene: TRBD1; abundance: NA; v_gene: TRBV5-4; CDR3aa: CATKQGRAPDNEQFF; CDR3nt: TGTGCCACGAAACAGGGGCGGGCCCCGGACAATGAGCAGTTCTTC
j_gene: TRBJ1-3; d_gene: TRBD1; abundance: NA; v_gene: TRBV18; CDR3aa: CASSPGTGVNTIYF; CDR3nt: TGTGCCAGCTCTCCCGGGACAGGGGTAAACACCATATATTTT
j_gene: TRBJ1-2; d_gene: NA; abundance: NA; v_gene: TRBV7-9; CDR3aa: CASSSRGGENYGYTF; CDR3nt: TGTGCCAGCAGCTCCCGCGGAGGGGAAAACTATGGCTACACCTTC
j_gene: TRBJ1-2; d_gene: NA; abundance: NA; v_gene: TRBV11-2; CDR3aa: CASSLVGGWNYGYTF; CDR3nt: TGTGCCAGCAGCTTAGTTGGAGGCTGGAACTATGGCTACACCTTC
j_gene: TRBJ2-5; d_gene: TRBD2; abundance: NA; v_gene: TRBV5-1; CDR3aa: CASSFHGGEETQYF; CDR3nt: TGCGCCAGCAGCTTCCACGGGGGGGAAGAGACCCAGTACTTC
j_gene: TRBJ2-5; d_gene: TRBD2; abundance: NA; v_gene: TRBV3-1/TRBV3-2; CDR3aa: CASSPWGREETQYF; CDR3nt: TGTGCCAGCAGCCCCTGGGGGAGGGAAGAGACCCAGTACTTC
j_gene: TRBJ2-7; d_gene: NA; abundance: NA; v_gene: TRBV10-3; CDR3aa: CAISGSLSEGPYEQYF; CDR3nt: TGTGCCATCAGTGGATCACTTAGCGAGGGCCCCTACGAGCAGTACTTC
j_gene: TRBJ1-1; d_gene: NA; abundance: NA; v_gene: TRBV11-2; CDR3aa: CASSPGVSNTEAFF; CDR3nt: TGTGCCAGCAGCCCCGGGGTGTCGAACACTGAAGCTTTCTTT
j_gene: TRBJ2-1; d_gene: TRBD2; abundance: NA; v_gene: TRBV3-1/TRBV3-2; CDR3aa: CASSQASGTNNEQFF; CDR3nt: TGTGCCAGCAGCCAAGCTAGCGGAACTAACAATGAGCAGTTCTTC
j_gene: TRBJ2-5; d_gene: NA; abundance: NA; v_gene: TRBV11-3; CDR3aa: CASSLVSQYF; CDR3nt: TGTGCCAGCAGCTTAGTATCCCAGTACTTC
j_gene: TRBJ2-7; d_gene: NA; abundance: few; v_gene: TRBV4-2; CDR3aa: CASSPKAETYEQYF; CDR3nt: TGTGCCAGCAGCCCCAAAGCGGAGACCTACGAGCAGTACTTC
j_gene: TRBJ2-3; d_gene: NA; abundance: NA; v_gene: TRBV15; CDR3aa: CATSREGVGPGDTQYF; CDR3nt: TGTGCCACCAGCAGAGAAGGGGTGGGGCCGGGAGATACGCAGTATTTT
j_gene: TRBJ2-7; d_gene: TRBD2; abundance: NA; v_gene: TRBV28; CDR3aa: CASSITSGGYEQYF; CDR3nt: TGTGCCAGCAGTATAACTAGCGGGGGTTACGAGCAGTACTTC
j_gene: TRBJ2-5; d_gene: TRBD1; abundance: NA; v_gene: TRBV7-6; CDR3aa: CASSISPSTRGETQYF; CDR3nt: TGTGCCAGCAGCATCAGCCCTAGCACCAGGGGGGAGACCCAGTACTTC
j_gene: TRBJ1-4; d_gene: NA; abundance: few; v_gene: TRBV2; CDR3aa: CASRLYGATNEKLFF; CDR3nt: TGTGCCAGCCGCCTATACGGTGCAACTAATGAAAAACTGTTTTTT
j_gene: TRBJ1-1; d_gene: NA; abundance: NA; v_gene: TRBV6-4; CDR3aa: CASSASGGTEAFF; CDR3nt: TGTGCCAGCAGTGCCTCAGGAGGGACTGAAGCTTTCTTT
j_gene: TRBJ2-7; d_gene: NA; abundance: NA; v_gene: TRBV10-3; CDR3aa: CAISESVAGSLEQYF; CDR3nt: TGTGCCATCAGTGAGTCGGTAGCTGGGTCTCTGGAGCAGTACTTC
j_gene: TRBJ2-1; d_gene: TRBD2; abundance: once; v_gene: TRBV7-2; CDR3aa: CASSLYPLGLAGVRDEQFF; CDR3nt: TGTGCCAGCAGCTTATACCCCCTCGGACTAGCGGGAGTAAGGGATGAGCAGTTCTTC
j_gene: TRBJ2-1; d_gene: TRBD2; abundance: few; v_gene: TRBV5-4; CDR3aa: CASRTGLAGDNEQFF; CDR3nt: TGTGCCAGCAGGACGGGACTAGCGGGAGACAATGAGCAGTTCTTC
j_gene: TRBJ1-1; d_gene: NA; abundance: few; v_gene: TRBV11-1; CDR3aa: CASSLLLRRANTEAFF; CDR3nt: TGTGCCAGCAGCTTATTACTAAGGAGGGCGAACACTGAAGCTTTCTTT
j_gene: TRBJ2-7; d_gene: TRBD2; abundance: NA; v_gene: TRBV7-8; CDR3aa: CASSLDAGTSGKKNF; CDR3nt: TGTGCCAGCAGCTTAGACGCCGGGACTAGCGGGAAAAAGAACTTC
j_gene: TRBJ1-5; d_gene: NA; abundance: few; v_gene: TRBV27; CDR3aa: CASSPGYSNQPQHF; CDR3nt: TGTGCCAGCAGTCCAGGGTATAGCAATCAGCCCCAGCATTTT
j_gene: TRBJ2-3; d_gene: NA; abundance: NA; v_gene: TRBV5-5; CDR3aa: CASSNLVADTQYF; CDR3nt: TGTGCCAGCAGCAATCTAGTGGCAGATACGCAGTATTTT
j_gene: TRBJ1-1; d_gene: NA; abundance: NA; v_gene: TRBV3-1/TRBV3-2; CDR3aa: CASSQYPEAFF; CDR3nt: TGTGCCAGCAGCCAGTATCCTGAAGCTTTCTTT
j_gene: TRBJ2-7; d_gene: NA; abundance: NA; v_gene: TRBV9; CDR3aa: CASSVEGVSYEQYF; CDR3nt: TGTGCCAGCAGCGTAGAGGGGGTCTCCTACGAGCAGTACTTC
j_gene: TRBJ1-2; d_gene: NA; abundance: NA; v_gene: TRBV25-1; CDR3aa: CASSEYGAGFYGYTF; CDR3nt: TGTGCCAGCAGTGAATATGGGGCCGGATTCTATGGCTACACCTTC
j_gene: TRBJ1-3; d_gene: NA; abundance: NA; v_gene: TRBV24-1; CDR3aa: CATSEARDTIYF; CDR3nt: TGTGCCACCAGTGAGGCCAGGGACACCATATATTTT
j_gene: TRBJ2-2; d_gene: NA; abundance: NA; v_gene: TRBV6-5; CDR3aa: CASYRDLTVGELFF; CDR3nt: TGTGCCAGTTACAGGGACCTGACGGTCGGGGAGCTGTTTTTT